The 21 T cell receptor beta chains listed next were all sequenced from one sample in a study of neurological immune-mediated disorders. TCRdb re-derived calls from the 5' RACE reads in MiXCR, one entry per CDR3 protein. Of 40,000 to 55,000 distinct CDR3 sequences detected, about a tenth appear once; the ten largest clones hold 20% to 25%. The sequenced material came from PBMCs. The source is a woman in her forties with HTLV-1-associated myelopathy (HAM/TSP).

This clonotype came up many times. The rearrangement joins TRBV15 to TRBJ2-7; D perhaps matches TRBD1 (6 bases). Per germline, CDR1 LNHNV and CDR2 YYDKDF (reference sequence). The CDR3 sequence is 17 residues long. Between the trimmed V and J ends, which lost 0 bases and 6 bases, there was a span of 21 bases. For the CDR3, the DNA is TGTGCCACCAGCAGAGATCAGAGGGACATACTCCCTGGCGAGCAGTACTTC. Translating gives CATSRDQRDILPGEQYF.

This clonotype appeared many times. CDR3 sequence: CASSLGGSLNEKLFF. The CDR3 nucleotides are TGCGCCAGCAGCTTGGGGGGAAGCCTTAATGAAAAACTGTTTTTT. The rearrangement joins TRBV5-1 to TRBJ1-4; no definite D call. Trimming stripped 0 bases from V and 4 bases from J, with 10 bases between. This CDR3 has 15 residues. CDR1 and CDR2 (germline): SGHRS, YFSETQ.

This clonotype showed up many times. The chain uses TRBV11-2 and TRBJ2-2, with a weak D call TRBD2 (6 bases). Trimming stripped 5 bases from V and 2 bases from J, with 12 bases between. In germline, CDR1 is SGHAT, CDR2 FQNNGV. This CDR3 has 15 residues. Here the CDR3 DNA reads TGTGCCAGCAGCATTAGCGGAACCAACACCGGGGAGCTGTTTTTT. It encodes CASSISGTNTGELFF.

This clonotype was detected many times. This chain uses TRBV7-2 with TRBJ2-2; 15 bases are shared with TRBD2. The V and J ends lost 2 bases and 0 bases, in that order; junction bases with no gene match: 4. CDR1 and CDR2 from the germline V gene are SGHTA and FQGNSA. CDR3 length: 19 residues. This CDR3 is CASSLFGTSGGTNTGELFF. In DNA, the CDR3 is TGTGCCAGCAGCTTATTTGGGACTAGCGGGGGGACGAACACCGGGGAGCTGTTTTTT.

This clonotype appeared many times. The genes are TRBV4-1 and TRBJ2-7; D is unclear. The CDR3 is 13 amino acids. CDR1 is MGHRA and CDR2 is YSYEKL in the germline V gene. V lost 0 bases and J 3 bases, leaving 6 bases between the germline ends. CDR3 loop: CASSQDRDYEQYF. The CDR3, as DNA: TGCGCCAGCAGCCAAGATCGCGACTACGAGCAGTACTTC.

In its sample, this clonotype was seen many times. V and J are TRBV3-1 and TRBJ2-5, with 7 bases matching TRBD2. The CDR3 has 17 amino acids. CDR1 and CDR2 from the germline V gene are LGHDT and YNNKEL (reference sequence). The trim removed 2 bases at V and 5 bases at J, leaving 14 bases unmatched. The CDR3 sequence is CASSQPRKTSLGETQYF. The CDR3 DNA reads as TGTGCCAGCAGCCAACCCCGAAAGACTAGCCTAGGGGAGACCCAGTACTTC.

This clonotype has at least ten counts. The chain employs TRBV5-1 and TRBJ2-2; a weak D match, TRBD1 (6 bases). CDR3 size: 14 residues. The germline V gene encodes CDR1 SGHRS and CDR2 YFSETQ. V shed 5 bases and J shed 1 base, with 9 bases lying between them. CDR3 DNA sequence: TGCGCCAGCAGTCGGACAGTGAACACCGGGGAGCTGTTTTTT. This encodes CASSRTVNTGELFF.

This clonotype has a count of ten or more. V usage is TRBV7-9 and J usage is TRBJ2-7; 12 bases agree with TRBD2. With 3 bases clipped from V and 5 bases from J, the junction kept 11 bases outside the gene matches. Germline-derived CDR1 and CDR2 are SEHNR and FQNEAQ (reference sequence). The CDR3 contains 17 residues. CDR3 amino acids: CASSLVSTSGGWNEQYF. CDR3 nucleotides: TGTGCCAGCAGCTTGGTATCGACTAGCGGGGGATGGAACGAGCAGTACTTC. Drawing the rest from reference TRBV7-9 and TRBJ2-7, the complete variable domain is DTGVSQNPRHKITKRGQNVTFRCDPISEHNRLYWYRQTLGQGPEFLTYFQNEAQLEKSRLLSDRFSAERPKGSFSTLEIQRTEQGDSAMYLCASSLVSTSGGWNEQYFGPGTRLTVT.

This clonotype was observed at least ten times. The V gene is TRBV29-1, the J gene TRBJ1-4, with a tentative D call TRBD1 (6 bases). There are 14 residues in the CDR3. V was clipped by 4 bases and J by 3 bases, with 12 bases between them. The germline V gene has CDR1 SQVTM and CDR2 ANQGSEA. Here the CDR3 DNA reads TGCAGCGTTGCCGGACAGCCTGCTAATGAAAAACTGTTTTTT. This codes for CSVAGQPANEKLFF.

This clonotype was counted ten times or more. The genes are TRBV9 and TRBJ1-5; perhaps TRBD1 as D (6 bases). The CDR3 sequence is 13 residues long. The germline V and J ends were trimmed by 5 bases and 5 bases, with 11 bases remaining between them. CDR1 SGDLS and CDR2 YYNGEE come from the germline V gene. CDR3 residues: CASSHEGDQPQHF. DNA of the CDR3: TGTGCCAGCAGTCATGAGGGGGATCAGCCCCAGCATTTT.

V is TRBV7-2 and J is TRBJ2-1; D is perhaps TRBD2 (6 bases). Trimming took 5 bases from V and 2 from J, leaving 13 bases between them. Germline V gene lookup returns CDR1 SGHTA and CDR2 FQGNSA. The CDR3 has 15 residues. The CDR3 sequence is CASSARPSAYNEQFF. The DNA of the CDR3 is TGTGCCAGCAGCGCCCGGCCTAGCGCCTACAATGAGCAGTTCTTC.

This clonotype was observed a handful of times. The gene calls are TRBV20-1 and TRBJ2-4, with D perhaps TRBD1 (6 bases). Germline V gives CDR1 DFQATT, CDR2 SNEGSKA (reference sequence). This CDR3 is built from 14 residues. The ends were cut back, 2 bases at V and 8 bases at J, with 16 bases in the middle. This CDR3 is CSARPRIRGHIQYF. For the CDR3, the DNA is TGCAGTGCTAGACCCCGGATCAGGGGACACATTCAGTACTTC.

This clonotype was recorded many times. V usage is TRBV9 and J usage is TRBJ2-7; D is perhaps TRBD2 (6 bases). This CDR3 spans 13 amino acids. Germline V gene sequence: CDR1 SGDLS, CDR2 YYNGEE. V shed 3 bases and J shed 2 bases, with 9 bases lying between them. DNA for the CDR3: TGTGCCAGCAGCGACGGGACTGCCTACGAGCAGTACTTC. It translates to CASSDGTAYEQYF.

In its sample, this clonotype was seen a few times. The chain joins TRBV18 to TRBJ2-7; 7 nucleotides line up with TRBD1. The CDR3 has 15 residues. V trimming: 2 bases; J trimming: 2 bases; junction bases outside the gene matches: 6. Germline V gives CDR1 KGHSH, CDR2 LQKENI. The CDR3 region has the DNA TGTGCCAGCTCACCAGTAGGGGGCCAGACCTACGAGCAGTACTTC. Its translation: CASSPVGGQTYEQYF.

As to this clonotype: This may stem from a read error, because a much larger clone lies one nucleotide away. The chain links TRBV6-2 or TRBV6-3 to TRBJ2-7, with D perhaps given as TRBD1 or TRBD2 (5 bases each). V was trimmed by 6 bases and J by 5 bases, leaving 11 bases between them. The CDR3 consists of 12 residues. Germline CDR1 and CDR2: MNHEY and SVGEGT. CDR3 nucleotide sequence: TGTGCCAGCAGGGACCGGGACGACGAGCAGTACTTC. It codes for CASRDRDDEQYF.

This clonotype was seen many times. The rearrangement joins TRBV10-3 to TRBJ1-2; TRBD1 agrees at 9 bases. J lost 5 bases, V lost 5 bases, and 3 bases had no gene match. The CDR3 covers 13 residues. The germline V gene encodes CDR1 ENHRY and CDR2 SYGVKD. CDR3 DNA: TGTGCCATCAGTACCGGACAGGGGTATGGCTACACCTTC. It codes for CAISTGQGYGYTF.

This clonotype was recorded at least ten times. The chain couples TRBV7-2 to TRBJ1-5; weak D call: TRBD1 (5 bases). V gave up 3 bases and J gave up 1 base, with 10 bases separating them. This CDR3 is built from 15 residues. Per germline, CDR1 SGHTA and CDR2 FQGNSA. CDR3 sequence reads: CASSFRVGSNQPQHF. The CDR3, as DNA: TGTGCCAGCAGCTTCAGGGTAGGGAGCAATCAGCCCCAGCATTTT.

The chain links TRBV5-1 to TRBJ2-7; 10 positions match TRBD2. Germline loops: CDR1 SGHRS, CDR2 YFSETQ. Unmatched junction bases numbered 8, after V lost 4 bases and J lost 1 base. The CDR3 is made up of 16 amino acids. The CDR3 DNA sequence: TGCGCCAGCAGCCACGTTTTAGCGGGGGGTTCCTACGAGCAGTACTTC. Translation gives CASSHVLAGGSYEQYF.

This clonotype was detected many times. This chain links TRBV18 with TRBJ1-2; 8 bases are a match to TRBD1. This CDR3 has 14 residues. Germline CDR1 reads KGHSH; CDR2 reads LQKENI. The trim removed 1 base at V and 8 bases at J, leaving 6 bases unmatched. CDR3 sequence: CASSPLGQGKGYTF. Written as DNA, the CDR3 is TGTGCCAGCTCACCACTCGGACAGGGTAAAGGCTACACCTTC.

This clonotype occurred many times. In DNA, the CDR3 is TGTGCCAGCAGTTCCGTACTTAGCTACTACGAGCAGTACTTC. This codes for CASSSVLSYYEQYF. The chain carries TRBV6-2 or TRBV6-3 and TRBJ2-7; no clear D. CDR1 is MNHEY, CDR2 SVGEGT, per germline. The CDR3 is 14 amino acids. The V and J ends lost 4 bases and 3 bases respectively, with 13 bases between them.

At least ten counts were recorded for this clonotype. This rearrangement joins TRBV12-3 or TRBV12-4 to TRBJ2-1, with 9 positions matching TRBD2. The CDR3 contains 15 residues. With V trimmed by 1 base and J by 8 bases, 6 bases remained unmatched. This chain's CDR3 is CASSLGAGGLYEQFF. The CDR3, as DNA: TGTGCCAGCAGTTTAGGAGCGGGGGGATTATATGAGCAGTTCTTC.